This TCR beta chain originates from a study of cytomegalovirus exposure and HLA in healthy donors. Study-wide findings and caveats: Later work found that TCR association rates differed between HLA loci; DRB1 had the most and HLA-C the fewest.

The CDR3 extends over 15 amino acids. The germline V gene has CDR1 SGHRS and CDR2 YFSETQ. V gave up 5 bases and J gave up 1 base; unmatched junction bases: 4. 13 Jbeta primers and 60 Vbeta primers were used for the PCR. The data were produced by immunoSEQ multiplex PCR, yet TCRdb's version contains in-frame clones alone and is incomplete. The sample lists approximately 150,000 clones, 75% occurring once. Remarks on this clone: The antigen is not known.

The source material was PBMCs. This clonotype was sampled from a man aged 40-55 years in good health and CMV-seronegative. The rearrangement links TRBV5-1 to TRBJ1-5, with 9 bases aligning to TRBD1. The CDR3 nucleotides are TGCGCCAGCAGGCCGACAGGGGGAAGCAATCAGCCCCAGCATTTT. Encoded protein: CASRPTGGSNQPQHF.